This TCR beta chain derives from a study of cytomegalovirus exposure and HLA in healthy donors. Germline CDR1 and CDR2: SEHNR and FQNEAQ (reference sequence). After removal of 4 bases from V and 4 bases from J, the junction contained 7 bases not matched to a gene. The CDR3 extends over 17 amino acids. The PCR used 60 Vbeta and 13 Jbeta primers. The repertoire was sequenced with immunoSEQ multiplex PCR; TCRdb's copy has only in-frame clones and lacks some. The table includes around 190,000 clones, 65% to 90% detected once. In its sample, this clone was seen once. Source material: PBMCs. The sequence was obtained from a woman aged 25 to 39 in good health and CMV-seronegative. The chain uses TRBV7-9 and TRBJ2-2, with 12 bases matching TRBD2. The CDR3 DNA follows: TGTGCCAGCAGCTATCCGACTAGCGGGAGAACCACCGGGGAGCTGTTTTTT. It yields the protein CASSYPTSGRTTGELFF.